The 5 T cell receptor beta chains presented below share a single source sample, sequenced in a study of T cell responses to AZD1222 COVID-19 vaccine. TCRdb's copy holds only in-frame clones and misses some; the assay was immunoSEQ multiplex PCR. Found here are approximately 150,000 clones, 90% of them singletons; the top ten hold 1.6%. The sequences come from peripheral blood, collected 28 days after the second AZD1222 dose. Receptors were obtained from an adult who received the AZD1222 COVID-19 vaccine.

V gene TRBV30 combines with J gene TRBJ2-6; D gene uncertain. Germline CDR1 GTSNPN, CDR2 SVGIG (reference sequence). This CDR3 spans 14 amino acids. The ends were cut back, 5 bases at V and 0 bases at J, with 8 bases in the middle. The CDR3 here is CAWARLSGANVLTF. The CDR3 coding sequence is TGTGCCTGGGCCCGCCTCTCTGGGGCCAACGTCCTGACTTTC.

The genes are TRBV3-1 (or the pseudogene TRBV3-2) and TRBJ2-5; D uncertain. In germline, CDR1 is LGHDT, CDR2 YNNKEL (reference sequence). V was trimmed by 6 bases and J by 7 bases, leaving 15 bases between them. This CDR3 is 13 amino acids long. For the CDR3, the DNA is TGTGCCAGCAGTCCCCTGAGTACGGGGACCCAGTACTTC. Amino acid sequence: CASSPLSTGTQYF.

The chain has TRBV18 and TRBJ1-1, with 7 bases aligning to TRBD1. Per germline, CDR1 KGHSH and CDR2 LQKENI. The CDR3 totals 16 residues. With 0 bases clipped from V and 2 bases from J, the junction kept 6 bases outside the gene matches. CDR3 sequence reads: CASSPPRTGVNTEAFF. The DNA of the CDR3 is TGTGCCAGCTCACCACCTCGAACAGGGGTAAACACTGAAGCTTTCTTT.

The chain has TRBV19 and TRBJ1-6; no definite D call. Germline CDR1 LNHDA, CDR2 SQIVND (reference sequence). V was cut by 10 bases and J by 0 bases, with 10 bases left in between. This CDR3 region has 14 residues. The CDR3 loop reads CATKESSYNSPLHF. The CDR3 nucleotides read TGTGCCACCAAGGAGAGCTCCTATAATTCACCCCTCCACTTT.

This clone was observed a single time. The chain has TRBV10-1 and TRBJ1-5, with D uncertain. This CDR3 has 12 residues. V was trimmed by 6 bases and J by 7 bases, leaving 10 bases between them. Germline CDR1 reads WNHNN; CDR2 reads SYGVQD (reference sequence). CDR3 protein: CASRPPRQPQHF. The CDR3 bases are TGCGCCAGCAGACCTCCCCGCCAGCCCCAGCATTTT.